The source of this T cell receptor (beta chain) is a study of cytomegalovirus exposure and HLA in healthy donors. Deletions cut 8 bases from V and 0 bases from J, with 10 bases between. There are 12 residues in the CDR3. Germline CDR1 is GTSNPN and CDR2 is SVGIG (reference sequence). PCR involved 60 Vbeta and 13 Jbeta primers. Profiled with immunoSEQ multiplex PCR; TCRdb holds only in-frame clones, not every one. The sample has approximately 130,000 clones, roughly 83% seen once. J is TRBJ1-1 and V is TRBV30; D not resolved. Sequencing was performed on PBMCs. The origin of this receptor is a man between 35 and 55 years old in good health and CMV-seronegative. The CDR3, as DNA: TGTGCCCGGACGAGGGTGAACACTGAAGCTTTCTTT. Translated, it gives CARTRVNTEAFF. The complete variable domain, with remaining parts taken from reference TRBV30 and TRBJ1-1, reads SQTIHQWPATLVQPVGSPLSLECTVEGTSNPNLYWYRQAAGRGLQLLFYSVGIGQISSEVPQNLSASRPQDRQFILSSKKLLLSDSGFYLCARTRVNTEAFFGQGTRLTVV.